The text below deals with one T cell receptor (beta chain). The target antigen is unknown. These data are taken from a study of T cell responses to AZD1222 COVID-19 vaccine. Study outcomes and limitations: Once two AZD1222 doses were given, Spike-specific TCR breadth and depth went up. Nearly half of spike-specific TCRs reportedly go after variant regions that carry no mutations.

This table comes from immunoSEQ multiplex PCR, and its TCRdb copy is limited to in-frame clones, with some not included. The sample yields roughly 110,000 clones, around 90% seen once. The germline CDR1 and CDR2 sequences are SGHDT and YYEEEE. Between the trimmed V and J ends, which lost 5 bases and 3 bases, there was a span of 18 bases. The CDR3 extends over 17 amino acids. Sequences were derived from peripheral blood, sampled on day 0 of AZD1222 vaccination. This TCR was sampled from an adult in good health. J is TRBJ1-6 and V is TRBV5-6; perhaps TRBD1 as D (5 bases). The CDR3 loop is CASSPQASAVYNSPLHF. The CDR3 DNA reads TGTGCCAGCAGTCCACAGGCTTCTGCGGTCTATAATTCACCCCTCCACTTT.